This TCR beta chain comes out of a study of CD8+CD57+ T cells in acquired aplastic anemia. Across the whole study: CD4+ and CD8+ cells, once sorted, gave DNA averaging roughly 3.2 ug.

This clonotype was picked up many times. Its antigen is currently unknown. Profiles of TCR beta VDJ and CDR3 were generated from a genomic DNA template. TCRdb re-analysed the reads in MiXCR, keeping a single row per CDR3 protein. The sample lists some 200,000 distinct CDR3 sequences; around 60% were seen once. Findings of the study overall: Patients were compared with controls for CD8+ Simpson's diversity, and no significant difference emerged. Researchers report that approximately 28 CD8+ CDR3 sequences appeared in both patients and controls.

Germline V lookup: CDR1 MNHNY, CDR2 SVGAGI (reference sequence). This CDR3 has 15 amino acids. V was shortened by 2 bases and J by 6 bases, with 14 bases between the two germline ends. The chain carries TRBV6-6 and TRBJ2-1, with D perhaps matching TRBD1 (5 bases). This sequence was found in a human donor in good health. The sequenced sample consisted of sorted CD4+, CD8+, or CD8+CD57+ T cells (not recorded which) from PBMCs. The CDR3 is CASSYGDIRGNEQFF. The CDR3 nucleotides are TGTGCCAGCAGTTACGGAGACATTAGGGGCAATGAGCAGTTCTTC.